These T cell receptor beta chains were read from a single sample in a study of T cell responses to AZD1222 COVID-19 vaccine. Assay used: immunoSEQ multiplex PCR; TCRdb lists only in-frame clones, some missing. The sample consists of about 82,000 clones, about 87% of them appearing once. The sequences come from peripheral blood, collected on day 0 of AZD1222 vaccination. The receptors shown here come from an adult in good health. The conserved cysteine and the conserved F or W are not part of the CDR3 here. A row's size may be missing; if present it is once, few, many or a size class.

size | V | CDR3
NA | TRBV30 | AWTPRGGEAF
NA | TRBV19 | ASSTFVGGTNEKLF
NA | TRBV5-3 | ARSLNDSNQPQH
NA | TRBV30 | AWNPGDSPLH
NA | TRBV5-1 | ASSLQGSNYEQY
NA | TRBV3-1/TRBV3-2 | ASSQGHSGNTIY
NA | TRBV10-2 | ASRDRAQTEAF
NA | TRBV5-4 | ASSLLGDRST
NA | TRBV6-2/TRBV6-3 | ASSFAGFYEQY
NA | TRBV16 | ASSQRPLDRGWSTTNEKLF
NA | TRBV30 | AWSKGNYGYT
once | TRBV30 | AWRSGTGGYEQY
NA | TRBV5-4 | ASSSPGQGRQGYGYT
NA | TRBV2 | ASSERRGPPVGYT
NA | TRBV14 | ASSDTTGGGGDNEQF
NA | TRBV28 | ASSRQPSGGSGEQY
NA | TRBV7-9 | ASSPPTAYYGYT
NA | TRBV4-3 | ASSQDNRVSNQPQH
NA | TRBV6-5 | ASSYQPDLTDTQY
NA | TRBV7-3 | ASSLLGSNTGELF
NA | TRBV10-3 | AISESGRGLTLTNYGYT
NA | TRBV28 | ASSLMTSGGRNIQY
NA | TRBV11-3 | ASIKTGSGELF
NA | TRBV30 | AWSPPGTHADEQY
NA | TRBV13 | ASSRRGPTEAF
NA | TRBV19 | ASSMAGGSGNTIY
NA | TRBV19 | ASSIDSTGGYGYT
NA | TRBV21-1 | ASSKKKGGDTEAF
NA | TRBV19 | ASKTEGLANYGYT
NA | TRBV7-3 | ASSPQGPETQY
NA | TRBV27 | ASSLSTGTGANVLT
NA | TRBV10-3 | AISAPQGQPDPSNEQF
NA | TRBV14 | ASSQGASNYGYT
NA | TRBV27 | ASRITGFTY
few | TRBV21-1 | ASSTIRDRGAEAF
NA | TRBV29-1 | SVGQGATEAF
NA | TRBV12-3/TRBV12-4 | ASSLDSYGYT
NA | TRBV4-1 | ASSQGTNEGYGYT
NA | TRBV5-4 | ASSLGGPRAQPQH
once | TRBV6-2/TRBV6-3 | ASSYSSGANTGELF
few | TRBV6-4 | ASSGLGRANEKLF
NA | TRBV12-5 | ASGLVREMNTEAF
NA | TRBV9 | ASSVPSSGANEQF
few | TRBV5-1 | ASSSSTGTQETQY
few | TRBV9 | ASSVGTENYGYT
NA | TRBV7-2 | ASSLRGRVEAF
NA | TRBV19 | ASSIDRRGGTEAF
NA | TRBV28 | ASTLTLQGKKF
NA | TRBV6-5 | ASSRPGRSYEQY
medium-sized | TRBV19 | ASSERGSLSYNSPLH